This record covers a single T cell receptor (beta chain). The data were taken from a study of T cell responses to AZD1222 COVID-19 vaccine. Germline CDR1 reads MDHEN; CDR2 reads SYDVKM. Trimming shortened V by 7 bases and J by 8 bases, and 14 bases separated the two germline ends. The CDR3 runs to 13 residues. Assay used: immunoSEQ multiplex PCR; TCRdb lists only in-frame clones, some missing. The sample shows roughly 150,000 clones, roughly 92% of them seen only once. The sequence came from an adult who received the AZD1222 COVID-19 vaccine. This specimen was peripheral blood, taken 28 days after the second AZD1222 dose. The rearrangement uses TRBV28 and TRBJ1-4, with D unresolved. The chain's CDR3 is CASIPGGNEKLFF. As DNA, the CDR3 is TGTGCCAGCATCCCAGGTGGGAACGAAAAACTGTTTTTT.